The 5 T cell receptor beta chains below all came from one sample that was sequenced in a study of lymphopenia after photon versus proton radiotherapy. The table came from immunoSEQ multiplex PCR; TCRdb's copy has only in-frame clones and leaves some out. Of around 66,000 clones listed, approximately 84% were seen once; the top ten hold 2% to 3%. The sample here was peripheral blood, taken from a patient treated with photon-based radiotherapy. The receptors derive from a man aged 40-49 years with gastric cancer.

The chain recombines TRBV7-2 with TRBJ1-1, with D unclear. The germline gives CDR1 SGHTA, CDR2 FQGNSA. The CDR3 extends over 15 amino acids. With 2 bases removed from V and 0 bases from J, the gap between germline ends came to 10 bases. Written as DNA, the CDR3 is TGTGCCAGCAGCTTATTCTGGGCTTTGAACACTGAAGCTTTCTTT. This translates into CASSLFWALNTEAFF. Combining the CDR3 with reference TRBV7-2 and TRBJ1-1 gives the whole variable domain GAGVSQSPSNKVTEKGKDVELRCDPISGHTALYWYRQSLGQGLEFLIYFQGNSAPDKSGLPSDRFSAERTGGSVSTLTIQRTQQEDSAVYLCASSLFWALNTEAFFGQGTRLTVV.

This sequence joins TRBV7-2 and TRBJ1-2; a weak D match, TRBD1 (5 bases). Trimming shortened V by 6 bases and J by 1 base, and 9 bases separated the two germline ends. Germline loops: CDR1 SGHTA, CDR2 FQGNSA. The CDR3 has 13 amino acids. The CDR3 region has the DNA TGTGCCAGCAGACCAGGGCTTAACTATGGCTACACCTTC. Translating it yields CASRPGLNYGYTF.

A few counts support this clone. This rearrangement joins TRBV30 to TRBJ1-1; no definite D call. V lost 6 bases and J 4 bases, leaving 15 bases between the germline ends. The CDR3 covers 13 residues. Germline V gives CDR1 GTSNPN, CDR2 SVGIG (reference sequence). CDR3 loop: CACDGFGSTEAFF. The CDR3 DNA sequence: TGTGCCTGTGATGGGTTTGGTAGCACTGAAGCTTTCTTT.

The chain uses TRBV11-1 and TRBJ2-2; possibly TRBD1 for D (6 bases). Trimming cost V 4 bases and J 7 bases, with 16 bases left between them. Germline V gene lookup returns CDR1 SGHAT and CDR2 FQDESV (reference sequence). The CDR3 loop spans 15 amino acids. The CDR3 DNA sequence: TGTGCCAGCAGCTGGCGGACAGCGGCCGGCGGGGAGCTGTTTTTT. Protein product: CASSWRTAAGGELFF.

V and J are TRBV10-3 and TRBJ1-4, with TRBD1 matching 7 bases. The germline V gene encodes CDR1 ENHRY and CDR2 SYGVKD. V shed 10 bases, J shed 1 base, and the junction held 6 bases outside the gene matches. The CDR3 covers 14 residues. This CDR3 is CATQDRETNEKLFF. The CDR3 bases are TGTGCCACCCAAGACAGGGAAACTAATGAAAAACTGTTTTTT.